The T cell receptor (beta chain) under discussion was sequenced for a study of shared clonotypes between healthy human individuals (dated by TCRdb to between 2020 and 2021). Concerning the study at large: The cohort comprised a couple of women and three men aged 18 to 49 years. Blood TCR repertoires of roughly 5 healthy adults were deeply sequenced to estimate repertoire size and the extent of clonotype sharing between individuals. To increase sequencing depth and limit assay-specific biases, different laboratories used diverse techniques to prepare libraries and sequence TCR repertoires. Each donor's leukapheresis produced roughly between about 0.8 and 8.9 billion PBMCs. Per donor, three plates each were used for CD4 naive and CD4 memory, two for CD8 naive, and one for CD8 memory.

Broader findings and caveats from the paper: Compared with non-shared clonotypes, the clonotypes found in all four sorted-subset donors had higher generation probabilities. Only blood was sampled, and tissue TCR repertoires likely differ from those in blood. Because the study included a small number of donors, the genetic and exposure-history diversity represented was limited. Based on pairwise subsampling, the degree of clonotype sharing among donors was expected to be affected by sequencing depth. Naive subsets generally had larger estimated clonotype richness than memory subsets did. When a few donors were compared, the shared fraction of clonotypes was around 5% for naive CD4, 3% to 4% for naive CD8, more than 2% for memory CD4, and approximately 0.4% for memory CD8. Rarefaction of sorted-subset datasets indicated incomplete sequencing despite the large sequencing depth.

Using the deep immunoSEQ assay, TCR CDR3 regions were amplified from genomic DNA by multiplex PCR. Genomic DNA extracted from each cell subset was distributed evenly over all wells of several immunoSEQ 96-well plates, and each plate served as one replicate. For sorted subsets, 150 to 250 ng of genomic DNA, equivalent to tens of thousands of T cell genomes, went into each replicate PCR. The purified libraries were quantified using a Qubit 3.0 fluorometer, sized with a Bioanalyzer 2100, and then quantified again using the KAPA Library Quantification kit. A separate single-read 150-cycle Illumina NextSeq 550 flow cell was used to sequence each immunoSEQ 96-well plate. As for the authors' bioinformatics: Because the immunoSEQ output included only junctional sequences and no quality scores, the filtering could not be the same as the filtering used for full-length reads. Sequences were annotated with PyIR, a Python wrapper for IgBLAST v1.9, and V/J genes and CDR3 were assigned using IMGT germline references. Reads were removed for weak V/J assignments (E-value above 1e-6), missing CDR3, stop codons, out-of-frame junctions, or ambiguous translated residues. V3J clonotypes were defined by identical inferred V gene, J gene, and CDR3 amino acid sequence. Percentage overlap between repertoires was computed as shared unique clonotypes divided by the size of the smaller repertoire. Richness of each repertoire was evaluated using RTK rarefaction, the Chao1 estimator, and Recon v2.1 estimates of unobserved clonotypes. Generation probabilities for all TCRbeta clonotypes obtained by the gDNA method from a handful of donors were computed using OLGA. Here the immuneACCESS table is served through TCRdb, limited to in-frame sequences with V and J called. Missing clones are a known gap in these copies; in checked studies unresolved V genes cover under half, and the rest lacks a known reason. The DNA gave D and trimming, while V, J and clone size come from that table. The sample table holds under 2.5 million clones, of which less than 95% were seen once. The ten largest clones represent approximately 0.41% of the sample.

Worth noting for this clone: What this receptor recognizes is not known. No much larger clonotype is one base removed from it; base qualities were not supplied.

The donors were healthy, HIV-negative adults with no recently reported acute infections or vaccinations. Every donor was a Caucasian adult residing in Nashville, Tennessee, USA. Magnetic negative selection was used to enrich CD4+ T cells, after which naive cells were positively selected on CD45RA and the negative fraction became the memory subset. Blood was collected by leukapheresis, and PBMCs were isolated by Ficoll-Histopaque density gradient centrifugation and then cryopreserved in liquid nitrogen vapor phase. Purity and quantity of every magnetically sorted T cell population were checked by analytical flow cytometry. Genomic DNA was isolated from every sorted fraction and measured by UV absorbance on a Nanodrop 2000c. V has 8 bases trimmed and J has 0 bases trimmed; junction bases matching no gene number 8. Its CDR3 holds 15 amino acids, cysteine through phenylalanine. Only CDR3 DNA is held: 45 bases, read in frame from base 1. The germline V gene supplies CDR1 SGHRS and CDR2 YFSETQ.

The sequencing input was naive CD4+ T cells from PBMCs. The sample's cell subset or site label, decoded: CD45RA+ positively selected. This sequence was found in a man aged 18 to 29 in good health. Some clones in this sample may be carry-over from other donors' samples. The chain is assembled from TRBV5-1 and TRBJ2-1, and TRBD1 aligns with 7 junction nucleotides. This receptor carries the CDR3 CASYRDSSSYNEQFF. The DNA sequence is given as TGCGCCAGTTACCGGGACAGTAGCTCCTACAATGAGCAGTTCTTC.